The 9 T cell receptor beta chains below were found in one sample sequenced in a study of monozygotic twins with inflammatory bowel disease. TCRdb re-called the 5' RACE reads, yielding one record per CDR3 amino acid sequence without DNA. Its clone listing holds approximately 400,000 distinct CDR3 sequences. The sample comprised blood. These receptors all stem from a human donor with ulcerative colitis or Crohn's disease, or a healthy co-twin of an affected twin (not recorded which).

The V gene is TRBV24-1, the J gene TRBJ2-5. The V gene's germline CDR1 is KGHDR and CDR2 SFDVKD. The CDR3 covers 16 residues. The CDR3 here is CATSDLRTGWGETQYF.

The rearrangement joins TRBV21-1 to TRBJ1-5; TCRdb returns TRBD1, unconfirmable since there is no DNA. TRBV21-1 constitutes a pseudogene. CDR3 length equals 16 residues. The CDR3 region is CASSTWDRAGHQPQHF.

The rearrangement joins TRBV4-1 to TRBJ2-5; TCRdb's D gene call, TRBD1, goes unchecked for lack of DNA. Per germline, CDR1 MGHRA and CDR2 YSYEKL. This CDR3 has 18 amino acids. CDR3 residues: CASSQVLRGIGSQETQYF.

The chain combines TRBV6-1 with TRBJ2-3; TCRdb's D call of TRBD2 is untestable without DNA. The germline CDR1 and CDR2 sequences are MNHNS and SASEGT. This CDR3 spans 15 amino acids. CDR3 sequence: CASSAPRLGIFTQYF.

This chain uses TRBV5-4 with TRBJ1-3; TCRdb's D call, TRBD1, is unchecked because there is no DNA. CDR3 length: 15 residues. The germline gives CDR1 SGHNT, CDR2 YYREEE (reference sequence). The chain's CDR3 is CASSLRGGPGNTIYF.

The CDR3 loop is CASSLERGTDTQYF. The V and J genes are TRBV5-1 and TRBJ2-3. Looked up from germline, CDR1 is SGHRS and CDR2 is YFSETQ. The CDR3 is made up of 14 amino acids.

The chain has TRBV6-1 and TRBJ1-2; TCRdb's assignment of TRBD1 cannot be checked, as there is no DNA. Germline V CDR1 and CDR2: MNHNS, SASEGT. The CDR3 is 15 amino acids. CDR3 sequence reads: CASSDTGGTNYGYTF.

Here the CDR3 reads CASSFDRGQETQYF. This chain joins TRBV5-1 and TRBJ2-5; TCRdb picks TRBD1, but there is no DNA to check that call. Germline CDR1 is SGHRS and CDR2 is YFSETQ. The CDR3 sequence is 14 residues long.

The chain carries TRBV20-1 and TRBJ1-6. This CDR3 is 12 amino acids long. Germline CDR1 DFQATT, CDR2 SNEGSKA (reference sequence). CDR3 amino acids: CSARDTPTPLHF.